Sequencing of this TCR beta chain was carried out in a study of blood T cell repertoires in COVID-19. Overall study: Samples came from the United States, Italy and Spain, spanning acute and convalescent COVID-19. In each case, the material was cDNA or gDNA derived from T cells, B-cell-depleted T cells, or PBMCs.

This CDR3 contains 19 residues. V trimming: 2 bases; J trimming: 6 bases; junction bases outside the gene matches: 15. CDR1 is MNHEY, CDR2 SVGEGT, per germline. As originally analysed: Estimated nucleated cell counts came from reference gene primer amplification. The repertoire was sequenced with immunoSEQ multiplex PCR; TCRdb's copy has only in-frame clones and lacks some. The DNA was the basis for D and trimming; V, J and clone size are from that table. This table holds over 150,000 clones, roughly 90% found once. The TCR sequence derives from a middle-aged man with acute or convalescent COVID-19. The chain joins TRBV6-2 or TRBV6-3 to TRBJ2-4, with TRBD2 matching 11 bases. The specimen was peripheral blood. The CDR3 reads CASSYPGTSGRPGVNIQYF. Here the CDR3 DNA reads TGTGCCAGCAGTTACCCCGGGACTAGCGGCAGGCCGGGGGTAAACATTCAGTACTTC.